This T cell receptor beta chain was identified during a study of shared T cell receptors in the human thymus. CDR1 is SQVTM, CDR2 ANQGSEA, per germline. The ends lost 2 bases at V and 7 bases at J; junction bases unmatched: 9. The CDR3 runs 15 residues. Sequencing used immunoSEQ multiplex PCR; TCRdb keeps in-frame clones, though not all of them. This repertoire shows hundreds of thousands of clones, more than 75% found once; its top ten account for roughly 0.0086%. Separately, the same data were catalogued under a study of human thymus T cells. Per that paper: Donation came from healthy Finnish infants having corrective surgery for congenital heart defects. The source of the thymus tissue was resections taken during corrective heart surgery. What related research reported was that thymic repertoires overlapped highly among unrelated individuals.

The TCR originated in a boy in the first two years of life with a congenital heart defect. Sequencing used thymocytes. V gene TRBV29-1 combines with J gene TRBJ2-3; TRBD2 aligns across 10 bases. In nucleotides, the CDR3 is TGCAGCGTTGAATCGGCTAGCGGGAGAAAGCATACGCAGTATTTT. Translated: CSVESASGRKHTQYF.